This T cell receptor beta chain was found in a study of T cell responses to AZD1222 COVID-19 vaccine. Concerning this clone: Its antigen is not identified.

This CDR3 comprises 15 residues. Germline V gene lookup returns CDR1 SGHTA and CDR2 FQGNSA. The ends were cut back, 4 bases at V and 2 bases at J, with 12 bases in the middle. Here immunoSEQ multiplex PCR was the method, and the copy in TCRdb shows in-frame clones only, minus some. The sample carries 55,000 to 75,000 clones, 85% recorded once. Findings of the study overall: The breadth and depth of Spike-specific TCRs increased once two AZD1222 doses had been given. Donors in the cohort were predominantly white British and more often female, and clonal diversity was possibly underestimated. Recipients of AZD1222 seropositive at baseline numbered only five or six.

This clonotype originated in an adult in good health. This specimen was peripheral blood, taken on day 0 of AZD1222 vaccination. This chain connects TRBV7-2 to TRBJ1-3; D ambiguous. The CDR3 is CASSSLGMAGNTIYF. In DNA, the CDR3 is TGTGCCAGCAGCTCCCTGGGAATGGCTGGAAACACCATATATTTT. Full variable domain (missing parts from reference TRBV7-2 and TRBJ1-3): GAGVSQSPSNKVTEKGKDVELRCDPISGHTALYWYRQSLGQGLEFLIYFQGNSAPDKSGLPSDRFSAERTGGSVSTLTIQRTQQEDSAVYLCASSSLGMAGNTIYFGEGSWLTVV.